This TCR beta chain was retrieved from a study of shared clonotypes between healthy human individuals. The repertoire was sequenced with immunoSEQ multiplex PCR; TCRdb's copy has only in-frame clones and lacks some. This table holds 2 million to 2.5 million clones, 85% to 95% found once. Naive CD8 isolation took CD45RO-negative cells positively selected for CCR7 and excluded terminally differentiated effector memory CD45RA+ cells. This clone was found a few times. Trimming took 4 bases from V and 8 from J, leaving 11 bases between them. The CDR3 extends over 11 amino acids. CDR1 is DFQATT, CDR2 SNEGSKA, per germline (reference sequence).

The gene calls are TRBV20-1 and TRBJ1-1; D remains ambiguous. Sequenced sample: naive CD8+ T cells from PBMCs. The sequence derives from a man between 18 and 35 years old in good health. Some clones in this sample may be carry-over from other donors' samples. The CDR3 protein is CSATRGREAFF. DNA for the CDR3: TGCAGTGCTACCCGGGGTAGAGAAGCTTTCTTT.